The 27 T cell receptor beta chains listed next were all sequenced from one sample in a study of cytomegalovirus exposure and HLA in healthy donors. The primer mix had 60 Vbeta and 13 Jbeta primers. Data came from immunoSEQ multiplex PCR; TCRdb stores just in-frame clones and leaves some out. Found here are about 160,000 clones, 85% of them singletons; the top ten hold 1%. Sequencing was performed on PBMCs. Receptors originate from a boy aged 2 to 10 in good health and CMV-seronegative.

A remark on this clone: Distinct nucleotide sequences in the sample also encode this CDR3. The CDR3 DNA is TGTGCCAGCAGAAGGACAGGAAACAATCAGCCCCAGCATTTT. This translates into CASRRTGNNQPQHF. The chain joins TRBV27 to TRBJ1-5; 7 bases align to TRBD1. This CDR3 region has 14 residues. The V gene's germline CDR1 is MNHEY and CDR2 SMNVEV (reference sequence). J was trimmed by 3 bases and V by 6 bases; bases with no gene match: 5.

The rearrangement uses TRBV28 and TRBJ1-5, with no clear D. V was trimmed by 7 bases and J by 0 bases, leaving 4 bases between them. Germline loops: CDR1 MDHEN, CDR2 SYDVKM. CDR3 length: 12 amino acids. Written as DNA, the CDR3 is TGTGCCAGCATGTATAGCAATCAGCCCCAGCATTTT. Translating gives CASMYSNQPQHF.

This chain uses TRBV9 with TRBJ1-1, with D possibly matching TRBD1 (6 bases). Trimming took off 2 bases at V and 5 bases at J, with 19 bases between the two ends. The germline CDR1 and CDR2 sequences are SGDLS and YYNGEE. This CDR3 region has 16 residues. The CDR3 region has the DNA TGTGCCAGCAGCGTTGGGGTACAGGGCTTGGAAACTGAAGCTTTCTTT. It specifies CASSVGVQGLETEAFF.

CDR3: CASSSLLAGWESRGYNEQFF. In nucleotides, the CDR3 is TGTGCCAGCAGCTCGCTACTAGCGGGATGGGAATCGAGGGGTTACAATGAGCAGTTCTTC. The V and J genes are TRBV28 and TRBJ2-1; 10 bases align to TRBD2. There are 20 residues in the CDR3. The trim removed 6 bases at V and 4 bases at J, leaving 21 bases unmatched. The germline V gene encodes CDR1 MDHEN and CDR2 SYDVKM.

The chain has TRBV25-1 and TRBJ1-2; TRBD1 agrees at 12 bases. The J segment lost 7 bases and the V segment lost 6 bases, leaving 3 bases of the junction unmatched. The CDR3 is 13 amino acids. From germline, CDR1 is MGHDK and CDR2 SYGVNS. CDR3 nucleotides: TGTGCCAGCAGAGAGGGACAGGGGGCTGGCTACACCTTC. Encoded protein: CASREGQGAGYTF.

The chain recombines TRBV19 with TRBJ1-1; 9 positions agree with TRBD1. This CDR3 has 13 residues. The germline gives CDR1 LNHDA, CDR2 SQIVND (reference sequence). The V segment lost 4 bases and the J segment 7 bases; nucleotides outside the gene matches: 4. CDR3 DNA sequence: TGTGCCAGTAGTAAAGGGACAGGGCATGAAGCTTTCTTT. It encodes CASSKGTGHEAFF.

The J gene is TRBJ2-7, the V gene TRBV18, with a possible D match to TRBD1 (6 bases). Germline V gene lookup returns CDR1 KGHSH and CDR2 LQKENI. The germline V and J ends were trimmed by 4 bases and 5 bases, with 12 bases remaining between them. This CDR3 region has 13 residues. The CDR3 coding sequence is TGTGCCAGCTCACTACAGGGAACCGACGAGCAGTACTTC. Protein: CASSLQGTDEQYF. Drawing the rest from reference TRBV18 and TRBJ2-7, the complete variable domain is NAGVMQNPRHLVRRRGQEARLRCSPMKGHSHVYWYRQLPEEGLKFMVYLQKENIIDESGMPKERFSAEFPKEGPSILRIQQVVRGDSAAYFCASSLQGTDEQYFGPGTRLTVT.

This clone has only a few counts. The chain combines TRBV6-6 with TRBJ1-4; 7 nucleotides line up with TRBD1. Trimming removed 6 bases from V and 8 bases from J; junction bases left unmatched: 3. From germline, CDR1 is MNHNY and CDR2 SVGAGI (reference sequence). The CDR3 runs 12 residues. CDR3 loop: CASRTGREKLFF. The CDR3 bases are TGTGCCAGCAGGACAGGGAGGGAAAAACTGTTTTTT.

This clone was seen once. DNA for the CDR3: TGCGCCAGCAGTCAAGGGAGGGGACAGGACACTGAAGCTTTCTTT. This encodes CASSQGRGQDTEAFF. The chain joins TRBV5-1 to TRBJ1-1; 8 bases fit TRBD1. Losses at the gene ends were 5 bases for V and 3 bases for J; bases not matched to a gene: 9. CDR3 length: 15 residues. Germline CDR1 reads SGHRS; CDR2 reads YFSETQ.

This clone was recorded once. This chain links TRBV6-6 with TRBJ2-3, with 8 bases fitting TRBD1. Unmatched junction bases numbered 10, after V lost 4 bases and J lost 4 bases. CDR1 and CDR2 from the germline V gene are MNHNY and SVGAGI (reference sequence). The CDR3 has 16 residues. The CDR3 DNA reads TGTGCCAGCAGTTCGGGGGACAGGTCGAGAGCAGATACGCAGTATTTT. This encodes CASSSGDRSRADTQYF.

The chain uses TRBV5-1 and TRBJ2-5; 10 bases are a match to TRBD2. Germline values: CDR1 SGHRS, CDR2 YFSETQ. The CDR3 is 17 residues long. Trimming cost V 0 bases and J 0 bases; bases outside gene matches: 5. In nucleotides, the CDR3 is TGCGCCAGCAGCTTGGCCCCTAGCGGGGGTAACCAAGAGACCCAGTACTTC. Its protein is CASSLAPSGGNQETQYF.

V and J are TRBV5-1 and TRBJ2-4; D might be TRBD1 (6 bases). Trimming removed 0 bases at V and 1 base at J, with 11 bases between. The germline V gene encodes CDR1 SGHRS and CDR2 YFSETQ. The CDR3 is 16 residues long. The CDR3 DNA reads TGCGCCAGCAGCTTGGTTTACAGGGCGGCCAAAAACATTCAGTACTTC. Amino acids: CASSLVYRAAKNIQYF.

J is TRBJ2-5 and V is TRBV14, with D unresolved. Germline V gene data show CDR1 as SGHDN and CDR2 as FVKESK. The CDR3 length is 16 residues. Deletions cut 1 base from V and 0 bases from J, with 12 bases between. The CDR3 region is CASSQVSSPYQETQYF. The CDR3 nucleotides read TGTGCCAGCAGCCAAGTTTCGTCCCCGTACCAAGAGACCCAGTACTTC.

This chain joins TRBV19 and TRBJ2-4; 7 nucleotides line up with TRBD2. From germline, CDR1 is LNHDA and CDR2 SQIVND (reference sequence). The CDR3 extends over 15 amino acids. V gave up 3 bases and J gave up 0 bases; unmatched junction bases: 2. CDR3 region: CASSIAGVAKNIQYF. The CDR3, as DNA: TGTGCCAGTAGTATCGCGGGGGTAGCCAAAAACATTCAGTACTTC.

This chain connects TRBV18 to TRBJ2-7; 7 nucleotides align to TRBD2. The CDR3 contains 15 residues. Trimming cost V 2 bases and J 2 bases; bases outside gene matches: 6. The germline CDR1 and CDR2 sequences are KGHSH and LQKENI. In nucleotides, the CDR3 is TGTGCCAGCTCACCAAGCGGGGATCCCGCCTACGAGCAGTACTTC. Its protein is CASSPSGDPAYEQYF.

The V call is TRBV28, the J call TRBJ2-1; 11 nucleotides agree with TRBD2. V lost 3 bases, J lost 5 bases, and 12 bases stayed unmatched. The V gene's germline CDR1 is MDHEN and CDR2 SYDVKM. This CDR3 spans 18 amino acids. The chain's CDR3 is CASSFSTSGNSYHNEQFF. CDR3 nucleotide sequence: TGTGCCAGCAGTTTTTCGACTAGCGGGAACAGTTACCACAATGAGCAGTTCTTC.

The chain combines TRBV7-9 with TRBJ1-6; no firm D call. The CDR3 sequence is 14 residues long. V was cut by 4 bases and J by 5 bases, with 9 bases left in between. Looked up from germline, CDR1 is SEHNR and CDR2 is FQNEAQ (reference sequence). The CDR3 DNA follows: TGTGCCAGCAGCTGGAGGCAGGATAATTCACCCCTCCACTTT. It translates to CASSWRQDNSPLHF. The full variable domain, in which reference TRBV7-9 and TRBJ1-6 provide the parts outside the CDR3, is DTGVSQNPRHKITKRGQNVTFRCDPISEHNRLYWYRQTLGQGPEFLTYFQNEAQLEKSRLLSDRFSAERPKGSFSTLEIQRTEQGDSAMYLCASSWRQDNSPLHFGNGTRLTVT.

The genes are TRBV5-5 and TRBJ2-2, with TRBD2 identical over 8 bases. V lost 2 bases and J lost 5; bases outside the gene matches: 8. Germline CDR1 and CDR2: SGHKS and YYEKEE (reference sequence). The CDR3 is 16 amino acids. CDR3 in DNA: TGTGCCAGCAGCTTTTTTATGATAGCGGGAACCGGGGAGCTGTTTTTT. Translating gives CASSFFMIAGTGELFF.

The chain has TRBV27 and TRBJ1-6, with D uncertain. CDR1 and CDR2 from the germline V gene are MNHEY and SMNVEV (reference sequence). The germline V and J ends were trimmed by 3 bases and 9 bases, with 12 bases remaining between them. This CDR3 has 14 amino acids. CDR3 bases: TGTGCCAGCAGTTTGCCGGGGTTCGGTTCACCCCTCCACTTT. Its translation is CASSLPGFGSPLHF.

CDR3 nucleotide sequence: TGTGCCAGCAGCATACCGGGACTAGCGGGGATAGAGACCCAGTACTTC. It yields the protein CASSIPGLAGIETQYF. The chain employs TRBV5-4 and TRBJ2-5; TRBD2 agrees at 13 bases. The germline gives CDR1 SGHNT, CDR2 YYREEE (reference sequence). CDR3 length: 16 residues. V trimming: 4 bases; J trimming: 4 bases; junction bases outside the gene matches: 7.

The chain has TRBV5-1 and TRBJ2-3; TRBD1 matches at 7 bases. CDR3 length: 16 amino acids. The trim removed 4 bases at V and 3 bases at J, leaving 11 bases unmatched. Germline loops: CDR1 SGHRS, CDR2 YFSETQ. The CDR3 region has the DNA TGCGCCAGCAGCGCAACAGGGGATCCACGGACAGATACGCAGTATTTT. Translation gives CASSATGDPRTDTQYF.

V gene TRBV28 combines with J gene TRBJ1-2, with TRBD1 matching 8 bases. V lost 6 bases, J lost 6 bases, and 9 bases stayed unmatched. This CDR3 has 14 residues. CDR1 and CDR2 from the germline V gene are MDHEN and SYDVKM. DNA of the CDR3: TGTGCCAGCAGCCGTCCTAAGGACAGGGATGGCTACACCTTC. Its protein is CASSRPKDRDGYTF.

The chain links TRBV5-1 to TRBJ1-1; D call uncertain. CDR1 SGHRS and CDR2 YFSETQ come from the germline V gene. This CDR3 comprises 13 residues. V lost 5 bases and J lost 1, with 9 bases in between. CDR3 DNA sequence: TGCGCCAGCAGACAAGATCCGAACACTGAAGCTTTCTTT. This translates into CASRQDPNTEAFF.

The rearrangement links TRBV4-2 to TRBJ1-3; 7 positions match TRBD1. The germline V gene encodes CDR1 LGHNA and CDR2 YNFKEQ. CDR3 length equals 17 residues. J gave up 0 bases and V 3 bases, and 8 bases lay outside the gene matches. Here the CDR3 reads CASSQTDRDYSGNTIYF. The CDR3, as DNA: TGTGCCAGCAGCCAGACTGACAGGGATTACTCTGGAAACACCATATATTTT.

The CDR3 region has the DNA TGCGCCAGCAGCCAAGTTAGTGAACAGGGCGATGGCTACACCTTC. It is translated as CASSQVSEQGDGYTF. The rearrangement uses TRBV4-1 and TRBJ1-2, with D maybe TRBD1 (6 bases). The CDR3 runs to 15 residues. Germline V gives CDR1 MGHRA, CDR2 YSYEKL. Trimming took 1 base from V and 6 from J, leaving 15 bases between them.

The V and J genes are TRBV14 and TRBJ2-7; tentatively, D is TRBD2 (6 bases). Germline lookup yields CDR1 SGHDN and CDR2 FVKESK. Trimming stripped 3 bases from V and 3 bases from J, with 15 bases between. The CDR3 runs 15 residues. The CDR3 sequence: CASSQLAPLLYEQYF. The CDR3 bases are TGTGCCAGCAGCCAGCTAGCGCCCCTTCTCTACGAGCAGTACTTC. The variable domain in full, with the rest retrieved from reference TRBV14 and TRBJ2-7, is EAGVTQFPSHSVIEKGQTVTLRCDPISGHDNLYWYRRVMGKEIKFLLHFVKESKQDESGMPNNRFLAERTGGTYSTLKVQPAELEDSGVYFCASSQLAPLLYEQYFGPGTRLTVT.

This clone was observed once. The chain employs TRBV28 and TRBJ1-2; TRBD1 matches at 11 bases. V shed 6 bases, J shed 7 bases, and the junction held 10 bases outside the gene matches. Germline V CDR1 and CDR2: MDHEN, SYDVKM. The CDR3 has 15 residues. The chain's CDR3 is CASRGQGAEVLGYTF. The CDR3 DNA reads as TGTGCCAGCAGAGGACAGGGGGCGGAAGTGCTTGGCTACACCTTC.